These T cell receptor beta chains were read from a single sample in a study of shared clonotypes between healthy human individuals. Data came from immunoSEQ multiplex PCR; TCRdb stores just in-frame clones and leaves some out. Of around 2.5 million clones listed, more than 85% are singletons. Source material: naive CD4+ T cells from PBMCs. The receptors originated from a young man in good health. Some clones in this sample may be carry-over from other donors' samples. The CDR3 runs from the conserved cysteine through the conserved F or W. D genes are given only for firm matches. Only part of the rows carry a size: once, few, many, or a class if the clone is expanded.

d_call j_call v_call clone_size cdr3_nt cdr3_aa
NA TRBJ2-3 TRBV9 NA TGTGCCAGCAGCGTCGGGAGTAGTTCTGATACGCAGTATTTT CASSVGSSSDTQYF
NA TRBJ2-2 TRBV6-4 NA TGTGCCAGCAGTGACTCCGGCACTAACACCGGGGAGCTGTTTTTT CASSDSGTNTGELFF
TRBD1 TRBJ1-2 TRBV15 NA TGTGCCACCAGCAACCGACAGGGGCGAGGCTACACCTTC CATSNRQGRGYTF
NA TRBJ2-6 TRBV16 NA TGTGCCAGCAGCCAAGGTTTAGGTTCACAGGGCTCTGGGGCCAACGTCCTGACTTTC CASSQGLGSQGSGANVLTF
NA TRBJ1-5 TRBV2 NA TGTGCCAGCAGTGAAGAATTCAGCAATCAGCCCCAGCATTTT CASSEEFSNQPQHF
NA TRBJ1-4 TRBV27 NA TGTGCCAGCAGTTTTAGGGGGGGGAGTGAAAAACTGTTTTTT CASSFRGGSEKLFF
TRBD1 TRBJ1-1 TRBV5-1 NA TGCGCCAGCAGCTTGGAGGGGGACAGTTATAACACTGAAGCTTTCTTT CASSLEGDSYNTEAFF
NA TRBJ2-2 TRBV28 NA TGTGCCAGCATCACCCATGGCGGGGAGCTGTTTTTT CASITHGGELFF
NA TRBJ2-6 TRBV4-3 NA TGCGCCAGCAGCCAAGAAATTAGGGGGGCAGGGGCCAACGTCCTGACTTTC CASSQEIRGAGANVLTF
NA TRBJ2-2 TRBV6-1 once TGTGCCAGCAGCGGACGGTACACCGGGGAGCTGTTTTTT CASSGRYTGELFF
TRBD2 TRBJ2-7 TRBV30 NA TGTGCCTGGAGCACTAGCGGGCTCTCCTACGAGCAGTACTTC CAWSTSGLSYEQYF
TRBD1 TRBJ2-3 TRBV18 NA TGTGCCAGCTCACCACGAGGACAGGCTAGCACAGATACGCAGTATTTT CASSPRGQASTDTQYF
NA TRBJ2-7 TRBV19 NA TGTGCCAGTCCAGCTGGGGTTGAGCAGTACTTC CASPAGVEQYF
NA TRBJ1-2 TRBV11-2 NA TGTGCCAGCAGCTTAGAACCCCGCCGTACTAACTATGGCTACACCTTC CASSLEPRRTNYGYTF
TRBD2 TRBJ2-3 TRBV5-1 once TGCGCCAGCAGCTTGGCATTCTGGACTAGCGGGAGGAGGAACACAGATACGCAGTATTTT CASSLAFWTSGRRNTDTQYF
NA TRBJ1-4 TRBV4-1 NA TGCGCCAGCAGCCAAGACGGGACTCCGCTGGGTGAAAAACTGTTTTTT CASSQDGTPLGEKLFF
TRBD1 TRBJ1-2 TRBV7-9 NA TGTGCCAGCAGTTACGCCGGGACAGGAAAGAACTATGGCTACACCTTC CASSYAGTGKNYGYTF
NA TRBJ2-1 TRBV10-3 NA TGTGCCATCAGGACCTCAGGGTTGGGTGAGCAGTTCTTC CAIRTSGLGEQFF
NA TRBJ2-7 TRBV27 NA TGTGCCAGCAGTTTAAACCGAGTGAGTCACGAGCAGTACTTC CASSLNRVSHEQYF
TRBD1 TRBJ2-7 TRBV28 NA TGTGCCAGCAGTCCTTCGGGACAGGGGAAGTCCGAGCAGTACTTC CASSPSGQGKSEQYF
TRBD2 TRBJ2-5 TRBV5-1 NA TGCGCCAGCAGCCCGGGGGGGGCCCAAGAGACCCAGTACTTC CASSPGGAQETQYF
NA TRBJ2-2 TRBV19 NA TGTGCCAGTAGTTTGGGCGGCACCGGGGAGCTGTTTTTT CASSLGGTGELFF
NA TRBJ2-7 TRBV5-1 NA TGCGCCAGCAGCTTGGCAGGAAACTACGAGCAGTACTTC CASSLAGNYEQYF
NA TRBJ1-3 TRBV14 NA TGTGCCAGCAGCCAAGATCTGGGCAAGGGAAACACCATATATTTT CASSQDLGKGNTIYF
TRBD1 TRBJ1-2 TRBV6-5 NA TGTGCCAGCAGTCCCGGCGGATCCAGGGGGGGCTACACCTTC CASSPGGSRGGYTF
TRBD1 TRBJ1-6 TRBV30 NA TGTGCCTGGAGCGACAGGGGGGATTCACCCCTCCACTTT CAWSDRGDSPLHF
NA TRBJ1-4 TRBV2 NA TGTGCCAGCAGGGAAACAGGGTTTGGTGAAAAACTGTTTTTT CASRETGFGEKLFF
NA TRBJ1-2 TRBV23-1 NA TGCGCCAGCAACATAACTCAGGGCTCCTATGGCTACACCTTC CASNITQGSYGYTF
NA TRBJ1-4 TRBV18 NA TGTGCCAGCTCACCACGGATCGGGGTGGGTGAAAAACTGTTTTTT CASSPRIGVGEKLFF
NA TRBJ1-2 TRBV5-4 NA TGTGCCAGCAGCTTGGCCGGGGGGAGAGGCTACACCTTC CASSLAGGRGYTF
NA TRBJ1-4 TRBV4-1 NA TGCGCCAGCAGATCCATCAAGGGCGAACATGAAAAACTGTTTTTT CASRSIKGEHEKLFF
NA TRBJ1-6 TRBV7-9 NA TGTGCCAGCAGCTCACAGGGTCGGTCACCCCTCCACTTT CASSSQGRSPLHF
NA TRBJ1-5 TRBV6-6 NA TGTGCCAGCCTTGGCAGGGATACTTATAGCAATCAGCCCCAGCATTTT CASLGRDTYSNQPQHF
NA TRBJ2-6 TRBV6-5 NA TGTGCCAGCAGACAGGACTCTGGGGCCAACGTCCTGACTTTC CASRQDSGANVLTF
NA TRBJ2-3 TRBV28 NA TGTGCCAGCAGTCGTGGACAGCGCACAGATACGCAGTATTTT CASSRGQRTDTQYF
TRBD1 TRBJ2-3 TRBV5-1 NA TGCGCCAGCAGCTTGGCCCGGGACAGGGGATTGTTGGATACGCAGTATTTT CASSLARDRGLLDTQYF
NA TRBJ2-1 TRBV7-3 NA TGTGCCAGCAGCTCTAACAGGGTGTCCTACAATGAGCAGTTCTTC CASSSNRVSYNEQFF
TRBD2 TRBJ2-7 TRBV19 few TGTGCCAGTAGTACCAAGACTAGCGCCTCCTACGAGCAGTACTTC CASSTKTSASYEQYF
NA TRBJ2-7 TRBV4-1 NA TGCGCCAGCAGCAGCCGGTCGTTAGCTCCCTACGAGCAGTACTTC CASSSRSLAPYEQYF
NA TRBJ2-3 TRBV30 NA TGTGCCTCCTCAGCTAGCACAGATACGCAGTATTTT CASSASTDTQYF
NA TRBJ2-1 TRBV19 NA TGTGCCAGCGCGCTCGTACTTGCGCCCAATGAGCAGTTCTTC CASALVLAPNEQFF
NA TRBJ2-5 TRBV14 NA TGTGCCAGCAGCCAGGCCCGGGGCAGGGAGGAGACCCAGTACTTC CASSQARGREETQYF
NA TRBJ2-3 TRBV7-2 NA TGTGCCAGCAGGAGTGGTGGCTCGAATACGCAGTATTTT CASRSGGSNTQYF
NA TRBJ2-2 TRBV9 NA TGTGCCAGCAGCGTAGTGGGGAGCGGGGAGCTGTTTTTT CASSVVGSGELFF
NA TRBJ1-2 TRBV5-8 NA TGTGCCAGCAGCCCGACAGCAATCTATGGCTACACCTTC CASSPTAIYGYTF
NA TRBJ2-4 TRBV7-2 NA TGTGCCAGCAGCTTAGGAAGGACGGTGGACCTAGCCAAAAACATTCAGTACTTC CASSLGRTVDLAKNIQYF
NA TRBJ2-3 TRBV5-4 NA TGTGCCAGCAGCGGGGACGAGGGGTCGGTCCCAGATACGCAGTATTTT CASSGDEGSVPDTQYF
NA TRBJ1-2 TRBV28 NA TGTGCCAGCAGTTACAACCCCGGGAACTATGGCTACACCTTC CASSYNPGNYGYTF